The 9 T cell receptor beta chains below come from one sample, sequenced in a study of blood T cell repertoires in COVID-19. Only in-frame clones appear in the TCRdb table, and some are missing; sequencing was by immunoSEQ multiplex PCR. In the table there are some 58,000 clones, almost 95% of which are singletons. Sequenced input: peripheral blood. The receptor source for this set is a man between 50 and 59 years old with active COVID-19.

This chain connects TRBV6-2 or TRBV6-3 to TRBJ1-5; D unresolved. CDR3 length: 14 amino acids. Trimming pared 2 bases from V and 6 bases from J, leaving 11 bases between. Germline loops: CDR1 MNHEY, CDR2 SVGEGT. CDR3 nucleotide sequence: TGTGCCAGCAGTTACGTGCAGGAGGGTCAGCCCCAGCATTTT. This encodes CASSYVQEGQPQHF.

J is TRBJ2-3 and V is TRBV18; D perhaps matches TRBD1 (5 bases). Trimming pared 5 bases from V and 2 bases from J, leaving 11 bases between. CDR1 and CDR2 (germline): KGHSH, LQKENI. This CDR3 spans 14 amino acids. Here the CDR3 reads CASSGQGFTDTQYF. The CDR3 bases are TGTGCCAGCTCAGGGCAGGGATTCACAGATACGCAGTATTTT.

CDR3 region: CASRPTPTYGYTF. The CDR3 coding sequence is TGTGCCAGCAGGCCGACACCCACTTATGGCTACACCTTC. The chain links TRBV27 to TRBJ1-2; no reliable D call. Deletions cut 6 bases from V and 5 bases from J, with 13 bases between. There are 13 residues in the CDR3. Germline V gene lookup returns CDR1 MNHEY and CDR2 SMNVEV (reference sequence).

The V gene is TRBV5-8, the J gene TRBJ1-5; 7 nucleotides agree with TRBD1. The CDR3 sequence is 15 residues long. V was clipped by 7 bases and J by 1 base; unmatched bases: 8. Per germline, CDR1 SGHTS and CDR2 YDEGEE. CDR3 loop: CASQRRGPSNQPQHF. CDR3 nucleotides: TGTGCCAGCCAACGAAGGGGGCCAAGCAATCAGCCCCAGCATTTT.

V usage is TRBV27 and J usage is TRBJ2-1, with 7 bases aligning to TRBD2. Unmatched junction bases numbered 15, after V lost 5 bases and J lost 5 bases. Germline V lookup: CDR1 MNHEY, CDR2 SMNVEV (reference sequence). The CDR3 has 17 residues. The CDR3 loop is CASSITRGGSLNNEQFF. CDR3 nucleotides: TGTGCCAGCAGTATAACCCGGGGCGGGAGTCTCAACAATGAGCAGTTCTTC.

The J gene is TRBJ1-4, the V gene TRBV19; D is unclear. V was pared by 5 bases and J by 0 bases, with 10 bases between. This CDR3 spans 15 amino acids. The germline V gene has CDR1 LNHDA and CDR2 SQIVND (reference sequence). CDR3 protein: CASSLRGSTNEKLFF. The DNA for the CDR3 is TGTGCCAGTAGTCTGAGAGGGTCAACTAATGAAAAACTGTTTTTT. The full variable domain, with the rest looked up from reference TRBV19 and TRBJ1-4, is DGGITQSPKYLFRKEGQNVTLSCEQNLNHDAMYWYRQDPGQGLRLIYYSQIVNDFQKGDIAEGYSVSREKKESFPLTVTSAQKNPTAFYLCASSLRGSTNEKLFFGSGTQLSVL.

CDR3 bases: TGTGCCAGCAGGCCCGGGACTATGTTCTACGAGCAGTACTTC. Its protein product is CASRPGTMFYEQYF. J is TRBJ2-7 and V is TRBV28; 7 nucleotides line up with TRBD2. CDR1 is MDHEN, CDR2 SYDVKM, per germline. The J segment lost 3 bases and the V segment lost 6 bases, leaving 8 bases of the junction unmatched. The CDR3 covers 14 residues.

This chain connects TRBV6-2 or TRBV6-3 to TRBJ1-1; D call uncertain. CDR3 size: 15 residues. Looked up from germline, CDR1 is MNHEY and CDR2 is SVGEGT. Trimming left V 0 bases short and J 4 bases short, with 12 bases between. CDR3 bases: TGTGCCAGCAGTTACTCGCGGGGAGGCGTCACTGAAGCTTTCTTT. Protein: CASSYSRGGVTEAFF.

The V call is TRBV11-2, the J call TRBJ2-2, with a weak D call TRBD2 (6 bases). This CDR3 has 16 residues. The germline CDR1 and CDR2 sequences are SGHAT and FQNNGV. Trimming removed 4 bases from V and 4 bases from J, with 16 bases in between. The CDR3 loop reads CASSSAGWRGTGELFF. The CDR3 DNA reads as TGTGCCAGCAGCTCAGCAGGGTGGAGGGGCACCGGGGAGCTGTTTTTT.